This T cell receptor (beta chain) was recorded in a study of tissue T cells after allogeneic stem cell transplantation. Study-wide findings and caveats: Within patients, tissue anatomy strongly shaped TCR repertoire composition. Tissue-detected TCR repertoire was only partly captured by blood and spleen T cells.

Comments on this clone: Its target is unknown. The gene names here belong to mouse. The CDR3 goes on 1 residue after the read ends, and that part is filled in from the germline J gene.

Germline lookup yields CDR1 LGHNA and CDR2 YSYQKL. The CDR3 loop spans 19 amino acids. Losses at the gene ends were 3 bases for V and 0 bases for J; bases not matched to a gene: 9. Sequencing of TCRbeta CDR3 at survey depth gave sequences and template counts. TCRdb keeps only in-frame clones here, not all; method: immunoSEQ multiplex PCR. Of some 48,000 clones in the sample, 65% to 85% were seen once. The chain combines TRBV2 with TRBJ1-6; 9 bases map to TRBD1. TRBJ1-6 is designated an ORF whose function remains uncertain. Sequencing input: sorted cells pooled from one or two spleens. The sequence was collected from a pool of C57BL/6 mice in good health. The CDR3 sequence: CASSQPGQGPNSYNSPLYF. The covered CDR3 bases are TGTGCCAGCAGCCAGCCGGGACAGGGCCCGAATTCCTATAATTCGCCCCTCTAC.